This is a list of T cell receptor beta chains from one sample in a study of naive and memory T cell subsets. TCRdb reanalysed the UMI-ligation and nested PCR reads using MiXCR and keeps one entry per CDR3 protein. The sample includes 95,000 to 150,000 distinct CDR3 sequences, 35% to 40% of them seen just once. Specimen: central memory CD4+ T cells from blood. These receptors all stem from a human donor in good health. CDR3s include the opening cysteine and the closing phenylalanine or tryptophan. Fields, in order: V gene, J gene, clone size, D gene, CDR3 protein, CDR3 DNA. The D gene is left open where the match is weak. The size entry is marked missing in some rows and otherwise reads once, few, many or a size class.

V: TRBV20-1; J: TRBJ2-7; size: NA; D: TRBD2; CDR3: CSASALPTSGPSSYEQYF; DNA: TGCAGTGCTAGTGCCCTCCCGACTAGCGGGCCAAGCTCCTACGAGCAGTACTTC
V: TRBV6-5; J: TRBJ2-7; size: few; D: TRBD1; CDR3: CASSSAGTASGEQYF; DNA: TGTGCCAGCAGTTCTGCCGGGACAGCGAGCGGCGAGCAGTACTTC
V: TRBV6-5; J: TRBJ2-4; size: NA; D: TRBD1; CDR3: CASSPDRGAKNIQYF; DNA: TGTGCCAGCAGCCCGGACAGGGGAGCCAAAAACATTCAGTACTTC
V: TRBV29-1; J: TRBJ2-1; size: few; D: TRBD2; CDR3: CSVLGLAGPYNEQFF; DNA: TGCAGCGTCTTAGGACTAGCCGGTCCATACAATGAGCAGTTCTTC
V: TRBV6-2/TRBV6-3; J: TRBJ2-7; size: few; D: TRBD2; CDR3: CASSYPTGTSGRSNEQYF; DNA: TGTGCCAGCAGTTACCCTACCGGGACTAGCGGGAGATCGAATGAGCAGTACTTC
V: TRBV5-1; J: TRBJ2-5; size: NA; D: TRBD2; CDR3: CASSPGTSRPETQYF; DNA: TGCGCCAGCAGCCCTGGGACTAGCAGGCCAGAGACCCAGTACTTC
V: TRBV12-3/TRBV12-4; J: TRBJ2-1; size: many; D: TRBD2; CDR3: CASSPSGRSGNEQFF; DNA: TGTGCCAGCAGTCCTAGCGGGAGGTCGGGCAATGAGCAGTTCTTC
V: TRBV28; J: TRBJ2-7; size: many; D: NA; CDR3: CASVSGWPNSYEQYF; DNA: TGTGCCAGCGTAAGCGGCTGGCCCAACTCCTACGAGCAGTACTTC
V: TRBV6-5; J: TRBJ2-4; size: NA; D: NA; CDR3: CASSYSRTDKNIQYF; DNA: TGTGCCAGCAGTTATTCCCGGACAGACAAAAACATTCAGTACTTC
V: TRBV6-1; J: TRBJ1-3; size: NA; D: NA; CDR3: CASSEVGFVPGNTIYF; DNA: TGTGCCAGCAGTGAAGTAGGGTTTGTCCCTGGAAACACCATATATTTT
V: TRBV6-5; J: TRBJ2-1; size: few; D: NA; CDR3: CASSYGRAYNEQFF; DNA: TGTGCCAGCAGTTACGGCAGGGCGTACAATGAGCAGTTCTTC
V: TRBV10-3; J: TRBJ2-5; size: few; D: NA; CDR3: CAISPQVQETQYF; DNA: TGTGCCATCAGCCCACAGGTCCAAGAGACCCAGTACTTC
V: TRBV7-2; J: TRBJ2-3; size: NA; D: NA; CDR3: CASSLRPIEEISSTDTQYF; DNA: TGTGCCAGCAGCTTAAGGCCTATAGAGGAGATTAGTAGCACAGATACGCAGTATTTT
V: TRBV5-1; J: TRBJ2-1; size: NA; D: TRBD2; CDR3: CASSPGGETPFF; DNA: TGCGCCAGCAGCCCGGGAGGGGAGACCCCGTTCTTC
V: TRBV5-6; J: TRBJ1-3; size: NA; D: NA; CDR3: CASGLRGRNTIYF; DNA: TGTGCCAGCGGCCTCCGGGGAAGAAACACCATATATTTT
V: TRBV7-4; J: TRBJ1-5; size: NA; D: NA; CDR3: CASSYSRRQPQHF; DNA: TGTGCCAGCAGCTACTCCCGGCGTCAGCCCCAGCATTTT
V: TRBV5-1; J: TRBJ1-2; size: NA; D: NA; CDR3: CASSTNRDGYTF; DNA: TGCGCCAGCAGCACCAACAGGGATGGCTACACCTTC
V: TRBV6-6; J: TRBJ2-2; size: few; D: NA; CDR3: CASSPGFTGELFF; DNA: TGTGCCAGCAGCCCAGGGTTCACCGGGGAGCTGTTTTTT
V: TRBV20-1; J: TRBJ2-1; size: NA; D: NA; CDR3: CSATSARLAVIDNEQFF; DNA: TGCAGTGCTACCTCCGCAAGGTTAGCGGTAATCGACAATGAGCAGTTCTTC
V: TRBV5-5; J: TRBJ2-5; size: few; D: TRBD1; CDR3: CASSRGQGAETQYF; DNA: TGTGCCAGCAGCCGGGGACAGGGAGCGGAGACCCAGTACTTC
V: TRBV27; J: TRBJ1-2; size: NA; D: NA; CDR3: CASRRRPGDGYTF; DNA: TGTGCCAGCAGAAGACGGCCCGGGGATGGCTACACCTTC
V: TRBV20-1; J: TRBJ1-2; size: NA; D: NA; CDR3: CSARTPSGWGGYTF; DNA: TGCAGTGCTAGAACCCCAAGCGGATGGGGAGGCTACACCTTC
V: TRBV7-6; J: TRBJ2-1; size: NA; D: NA; CDR3: CASSLLTGPYNEQFF; DNA: TGTGCCAGCAGCCTACTAACGGGCCCCTACAATGAGCAGTTCTTC
V: TRBV20-1; J: TRBJ2-1; size: NA; D: NA; CDR3: CSARPLGGLISEQFF; DNA: TGCAGTGCTCGACCCCTCGGAGGGCTGATAAGTGAGCAGTTCTTC
V: TRBV6-1; J: TRBJ2-7; size: NA; D: NA; CDR3: CASRITGGEQYF; DNA: TGTGCCAGCCGGATTACCGGTGGAGAGCAGTACTTC
V: TRBV27; J: TRBJ2-7; size: few; D: TRBD1; CDR3: CASSFDRVANEQYF; DNA: TGTGCCAGCAGTTTTGACAGGGTGGCCAACGAGCAGTACTTC
V: TRBV20-1; J: TRBJ2-5; size: NA; D: TRBD2; CDR3: CSARGGAGVKETQYF; DNA: TGCAGTGCTAGGGGAGGGGCGGGAGTTAAAGAGACCCAGTACTTC
V: TRBV28; J: TRBJ1-2; size: NA; D: TRBD1; CDR3: CASSNADRAASGYTF; DNA: TGTGCCAGCAGCAACGCCGACAGGGCCGCGTCCGGCTACACCTTC
V: TRBV29-1; J: TRBJ1-5; size: few; D: NA; CDR3: CSVGDLRAQHF; DNA: TGCAGCGTTGGGGACCTAAGGGCCCAGCATTTT
V: TRBV20-1; J: TRBJ2-7; size: few; D: TRBD2; CDR3: CSARDVLGLTSGRYVNPYEQYF; DNA: TGCAGTGCTAGAGATGTATTAGGGCTGACTAGCGGGAGGTACGTGAATCCTTACGAGCAGTACTTC
V: TRBV11-2; J: TRBJ1-3; size: NA; D: NA; CDR3: CASSLALVQGSGNTIYF; DNA: TGTGCCAGCAGCTTAGCTCTCGTACAGGGCTCTGGAAACACCATATATTTT
V: TRBV28; J: TRBJ2-7; size: many; D: NA; CDR3: CASHPVGRTVQQYF; DNA: TGTGCCAGCCACCCCGTTGGGCGGACAGTCCAGCAGTACTTC
V: TRBV5-1; J: TRBJ1-1; size: few; D: TRBD1; CDR3: CASSSELRGPDTEAFF; DNA: TGCGCCAGCAGCTCAGAACTCAGGGGGCCGGACACTGAAGCTTTCTTT
V: TRBV6-6; J: TRBJ1-2; size: few; D: TRBD1; CDR3: CASGGQGRSAYGYTF; DNA: TGTGCCAGCGGGGGACAGGGACGATCCGCCTATGGCTACACCTTC
V: TRBV20-1; J: TRBJ2-7; size: few; D: TRBD2; CDR3: CSAQGTSGYSYEQYF; DNA: TGCAGTGCTCAGGGGACTAGCGGATACTCCTACGAGCAGTACTTC
V: TRBV7-2; J: TRBJ1-6; size: NA; D: NA; CDR3: CASAAYNSPLHF; DNA: TGTGCCAGTGCGGCTTATAATTCACCCCTCCACTTT
V: TRBV12-3/TRBV12-4; J: TRBJ1-5; size: few; D: TRBD1; CDR3: CASSARTGRNQPQHF; DNA: TGTGCCAGCAGTGCTCGGACAGGGAGGAATCAGCCCCAGCATTTT
V: TRBV25-1; J: TRBJ2-1; size: few; D: NA; CDR3: CATLYNEQFF; DNA: TGTGCCACTTTATACAATGAGCAGTTCTTC
V: TRBV7-2; J: TRBJ2-7; size: few; D: NA; CDR3: CASSLEVRGTAYEQYF; DNA: TGTGCCAGCAGCTTAGAGGTTCGAGGGACGGCTTACGAGCAGTACTTC
V: TRBV7-8; J: TRBJ1-2; size: NA; D: NA; CDR3: CASSTDNWDGYTF; DNA: TGTGCCAGCAGCACCGACAATTGGGACGGCTACACCTTC
V: TRBV28; J: TRBJ1-5; size: NA; D: NA; CDR3: CASSLHRAQPQHF; DNA: TGTGCCAGCAGTCTCCATCGGGCCCAGCCCCAGCATTTT
V: TRBV6-2/TRBV6-3; J: TRBJ2-3; size: NA; D: TRBD2; CDR3: CASSYFRASGSLTDTQYF; DNA: TGTGCCAGCAGTTACTTTCGGGCTAGCGGGAGTCTCACAGATACGCAGTATTTT
V: TRBV29-1; J: TRBJ2-7; size: NA; D: TRBD2; CDR3: CSAAGTSRNSYEQYF; DNA: TGCAGCGCCGCAGGGACTAGCCGTAACTCCTACGAGCAGTACTTC
V: TRBV14; J: TRBJ2-5; size: NA; D: NA; CDR3: CASSQVAGVQETQYF; DNA: TGTGCCAGCAGCCAAGTTGCCGGAGTGCAAGAGACCCAGTACTTC
V: TRBV30; J: TRBJ2-4; size: many; D: NA; CDR3: CAWSPARDIQYF; DNA: TGTGCCTGGAGTCCGGCAAGGGACATTCAGTACTTC
V: TRBV28; J: TRBJ2-1; size: many; D: NA; CDR3: CASRRDYGDSSYNEQFF; DNA: TGTGCCAGCAGGCGCGATTATGGTGACAGTTCCTACAATGAGCAGTTCTTC
V: TRBV5-8; J: TRBJ1-2; size: once; D: NA; CDR3: CASSFTVTDYGYTF; DNA: TGTGCCAGCAGCTTCACAGTGACAGACTATGGCTACACCTTC
V: TRBV20-1; J: TRBJ1-4; size: NA; D: TRBD1; CDR3: CSATDRAINEKLFF; DNA: TGCAGTGCGACCGACAGGGCCATCAATGAAAAACTGTTTTTT
V: TRBV28; J: TRBJ1-5; size: NA; D: NA; CDR3: CASSFGGKNQPQHF; DNA: TGTGCCAGCAGTTTCGGCGGTAAGAATCAGCCCCAGCATTTT
V: TRBV11-1; J: TRBJ2-1; size: NA; D: NA; CDR3: CASSHRTENYNEQFF; DNA: TGTGCCAGCAGCCACCGGACAGAAAACTACAATGAGCAGTTCTTC
V: TRBV6-6; J: TRBJ2-7; size: NA; D: NA; CDR3: CASRTTGTIEQYF; DNA: TGTGCCAGCAGAACCACAGGGACCATCGAGCAGTACTTC